Included here is one T cell receptor beta chain sequence, with context. This table comes from immunoSEQ multiplex PCR, and its TCRdb copy is limited to in-frame clones, with some not included. Of 99,000 or so clones in the sample, roughly nine tenths were seen once. The CDR3 extends over 15 amino acids. Germline assignment: CDR1 PRHDT and CDR2 FYEKMQ (reference sequence). V shed 3 bases and J shed 2 bases, with 11 bases lying between them. Blood was sampled at baseline, cycle 4 day 1, and cycle 7 day 1. The data are from a study of OX40 agonist ivuxolimab in advanced cancers. Study in general: Recorded diagnoses for dose-escalation patients were hepatocellular carcinoma, melanoma, renal cell or head and neck cancer.

Sequences were derived from CD4+ or CD8+ T cells sorted from blood, sampled in a trial of the OX40 agonist ivuxolimab. V is TRBV13 and J is TRBJ1-5, with D perhaps matching TRBD1 (6 bases). The receptor was derived from an adult with an advanced solid tumor such as melanoma, head and neck, liver or kidney cancer. Here the CDR3 DNA reads TGTGCCAGCAGCTTCAGGGGTGAGGGCAATCAGCCCCAGCATTTT. Residues: CASSFRGEGNQPQHF. Variable domain in full (rest from reference TRBV13 and TRBJ1-5): AAGVIQSPRHLIKEKRETATLKCYPIPRHDTVYWYQQGPGQDPQFLISFYEKMQSDKGSIPDRFSAQQFSDYHSELNMSSLELGDSALYFCASSFRGEGNQPQHFGDGTRLSIL.